These 27 T cell receptor beta chains share one sample of origin, sequenced in a study of T cell changes during pregnancy in multiple sclerosis. The data were produced by immunoSEQ multiplex PCR, yet TCRdb's version contains in-frame clones alone and is incomplete. The profile shows around 80,000 clones, about 91% of them singletons. Sequencing used peripheral blood, obtained before pregnancy. All receptors come from a female donor with multiple sclerosis, enrolled in a pregnancy study.

V and J are TRBV19 and TRBJ2-5, with 7 nucleotides matching TRBD2. The germline gives CDR1 LNHDA, CDR2 SQIVND (reference sequence). V was clipped by 4 bases and J by 0 bases; unmatched bases: 11. The CDR3 is 17 residues long. CDR3 nucleotide sequence: TGTGCCAGTAGTACCACCATGCTGGGGGGGTACCAAGAGACCCAGTACTTC. This translates into CASSTTMLGGYQETQYF. Full variable domain (remainder filled in from reference TRBV19 and TRBJ2-5): DGGITQSPKYLFRKEGQNVTLSCEQNLNHDAMYWYRQDPGQGLRLIYYSQIVNDFQKGDIAEGYSVSREKKESFPLTVTSAQKNPTAFYLCASSTTMLGGYQETQYFGPGTRLLVL.

The chain employs TRBV4-1 and TRBJ1-4; no definite D call. The CDR3 is 15 residues long. The ends were cut back, 0 bases at V and 4 bases at J, with 9 bases in the middle. Germline CDR1 is MGHRA and CDR2 is YSYEKL. The CDR3 protein is CASSQDVQINEKLFF. CDR3 DNA sequence: TGCGCCAGCAGCCAAGATGTACAGATTAATGAAAAACTGTTTTTT.

J is TRBJ2-2 and V is TRBV27; TRBD1 matches at 8 bases. Losses at the gene ends were 4 bases for V and 2 bases for J; bases not matched to a gene: 9. CDR1 and CDR2 (germline): MNHEY, SMNVEV (reference sequence). The CDR3 spans 17 residues. The DNA of the CDR3 is TGTGCCAGCAGTTCGGCCCTGGACAGGGCTAACACCGGGGAGCTGTTTTTT. Translation gives CASSSALDRANTGELFF.

The chain couples TRBV5-1 to TRBJ1-1, with D possibly being TRBD1 (5 bases). The CDR3 loop spans 12 amino acids. Germline V CDR1 and CDR2: SGHRS, YFSETQ. With 2 bases removed from V and 5 bases from J, the gap between germline ends came to 7 bases. CDR3 nucleotide sequence: TGCGCCAGCAGCTTCGGGGGGACTGAAGCTTTCTTT. This translates into CASSFGGTEAFF.

Written as DNA, the CDR3 is TGTGCCATCGCTGGGACAGATACCTACGAGCAGTACTTC. Translating it yields CAIAGTDTYEQYF. The V call is TRBV10-3, the J call TRBJ2-7, with 7 nucleotides matching TRBD1. This CDR3 has 13 amino acids. In germline, CDR1 is ENHRY, CDR2 SYGVKD. Losses at the gene ends were 8 bases for V and 2 bases for J; bases not matched to a gene: 6.

The chain has TRBV4-2 and TRBJ2-7; 10 bases are a match to TRBD1. The germline gives CDR1 LGHNA, CDR2 YNFKEQ. With 4 bases clipped from V and 2 bases from J, the junction kept 2 bases outside the gene matches. This CDR3 is 14 amino acids long. This CDR3 reads CASSRGQGTYEQYF. The CDR3 DNA sequence: TGTGCCAGCAGCCGGGGACAGGGGACCTACGAGCAGTACTTC.

DNA for the CDR3: TGTGCCAGCATCGGGACTAGCGGGGGGCCCTTTCAAGAGACCCAGTACTTC. This gives the protein CASIGTSGGPFQETQYF. The rearrangement joins TRBV2 to TRBJ2-5; TRBD2 matches 15 bases. The ends lost 7 bases at V and 2 bases at J; junction bases unmatched: 8. The CDR3 has 17 amino acids. Germline CDR1 reads SNHLY; CDR2 reads FYNNEI.

The CDR3, as DNA: TGCGCCAGCAGCCCGGGGGGGCTCTCCTACGAGCAGTACTTC. Its translation is CASSPGGLSYEQYF. The J gene is TRBJ2-7, the V gene TRBV5-1; 8 bases map to TRBD2. The V segment lost 4 bases and the J segment 0 bases; nucleotides outside the gene matches: 3. From germline, CDR1 is SGHRS and CDR2 YFSETQ. The CDR3 runs to 14 residues.

This rearrangement joins TRBV11-2 to TRBJ1-6; 7 nucleotides align to TRBD1. CDR3 size: 14 residues. Trimming took 7 bases from V and 7 from J; bases not matched to a gene: 7. The V gene's germline CDR1 is SGHAT and CDR2 FQNNGV. CDR3 sequence reads: CASTTRDSNSPLHF. DNA of the CDR3: TGTGCCAGCACCACCCGGGACAGCAATTCACCCCTCCACTTT.

CDR3 coding DNA: TGTGCCAGCAGTTCCCTCGACAGGGTGGGGTATGGCTACACCTTC. It specifies CASSSLDRVGYGYTF. This chain joins TRBV6-5 and TRBJ1-2; TRBD1 matches 7 bases. After removal of 4 bases from V and 5 bases from J, the junction contained 10 bases not matched to a gene. The CDR3 loop spans 15 amino acids. CDR1 and CDR2 (germline): MNHEY, SVGAGI.

This chain links TRBV2 with TRBJ1-6; TRBD1 matches 7 bases. The V gene's germline CDR1 is SNHLY and CDR2 FYNNEI. With V trimmed by 8 bases and J by 4 bases, 11 bases remained unmatched. The CDR3 sequence is 16 residues long. As DNA, the CDR3 is TGTGCCAGCGGACCCGACAGGGCTCGATATAATTCACCCCTCCACTTT. It is translated as CASGPDRARYNSPLHF.

The chain employs TRBV9 and TRBJ2-3; the match to TRBD2 covers 8 bases. Germline assignment: CDR1 SGDLS and CDR2 YYNGEE. The CDR3 has 16 residues. V shed 0 bases and J 5 bases; nucleotides not matched to a gene: 8. This CDR3 reads CASSVDSGGREDTQYF. CDR3 DNA: TGTGCCAGCAGCGTAGATTCGGGGGGGCGTGAAGATACGCAGTATTTT.

The rearrangement links TRBV5-6 to TRBJ1-1, with TRBD1 as a possible D gene (6 bases). CDR1 and CDR2 (germline): SGHDT, YYEEEE. The V end was cut by 2 bases, the J end by 4 bases, with 15 bases between. The CDR3 totals 15 residues. The CDR3 DNA reads as TGTGCCAGCAGCTTCCCTCAGGGGCCGAGCACTGAAGCTTTCTTT. This sequence encodes CASSFPQGPSTEAFF.

V and J are TRBV9 and TRBJ2-2; 7 nucleotides agree with TRBD1. This CDR3 comprises 16 residues. From germline, CDR1 is SGDLS and CDR2 YYNGEE. The V segment lost 2 bases and the J segment 2 bases; nucleotides outside the gene matches: 6. The CDR3 bases are TGTGCCAGCAGCGTCCAGCACAGGGGTAACACCGGGGAGCTGTTTTTT. Its protein is CASSVQHRGNTGELFF.

The chain combines TRBV18 with TRBJ2-7, with a possible D match to TRBD2 (6 bases). Per germline, CDR1 KGHSH and CDR2 LQKENI. V lost 3 bases to trimming and J lost 1 base, with 13 bases between them. The CDR3 extends over 15 amino acids. The CDR3 coding sequence is TGTGCCAGCTCACCTCAAACTAGCCCATCCTACGAGCAGTACTTC. Its protein product is CASSPQTSPSYEQYF. Looking up the rest from reference TRBV18 and TRBJ2-7 gives the full variable domain: NAGVMQNPRHLVRRRGQEARLRCSPMKGHSHVYWYRQLPEEGLKFMVYLQKENIIDESGMPKERFSAEFPKEGPSILRIQQVVRGDSAAYFCASSPQTSPSYEQYFGPGTRLTVT.

The chain joins TRBV6-5 to TRBJ2-7; 13 bases map to TRBD2. The CDR3 has 16 amino acids. The J segment lost 2 bases and the V segment lost 2 bases, leaving 3 bases of the junction unmatched. CDR1 and CDR2 from the germline V gene are MNHEY and SVGAGI. Here the CDR3 reads CASSYGTSGDPYEQYF. CDR3 in DNA: TGTGCCAGCAGTTACGGGACTAGCGGGGACCCCTACGAGCAGTACTTC.

The chain has TRBV10-3 and TRBJ2-5; TRBD2 agrees at 8 bases. Losses at the gene ends were 2 bases for V and 8 bases for J; bases not matched to a gene: 10. The CDR3 is 15 residues long. Germline lookup yields CDR1 ENHRY and CDR2 SYGVKD. CDR3 residues: CAISEPSGGVTTQYF. As DNA, the CDR3 is TGTGCCATCAGTGAGCCGAGCGGGGGTGTCACTACCCAGTACTTC.

The chain joins TRBV6-5 to TRBJ1-6, with D uncertain. This CDR3 comprises 14 residues. V dropped 2 bases and J dropped 8 bases, with 10 bases sitting between them. The germline V gene encodes CDR1 MNHEY and CDR2 SVGAGI. The DNA of the CDR3 is TGTGCCAGCAGTTACAGGGAGGAATATTCACCCCTCCACTTT. Amino acids: CASSYREEYSPLHF.

This sequence joins TRBV19 and TRBJ2-1, with D perhaps matching TRBD1 (6 bases). Germline lookup yields CDR1 LNHDA and CDR2 SQIVND (reference sequence). CDR3 size: 16 residues. V was cut by 1 base and J by 0 bases, with 10 bases left in between. For the CDR3, the DNA is TGTGCCAGTAGTATAGGCACAGGGAGCTCCTACAATGAGCAGTTCTTC. This gives the protein CASSIGTGSSYNEQFF.

This chain connects TRBV10-3 to TRBJ2-7, with D perhaps TRBD1 (5 bases). Deletions cut 0 bases from V and 6 bases from J, with 15 bases between. Per germline, CDR1 ENHRY and CDR2 SYGVKD. The CDR3 spans 15 residues. The CDR3 sequence: CAISESAGLLSEQYF. The CDR3, as DNA: TGTGCCATCAGTGAGTCTGCAGGGTTACTTTCCGAGCAGTACTTC.

J is TRBJ1-4 and V is TRBV18, with no clear D. Deletions cut 5 bases from V and 2 bases from J, with 9 bases between. There are 14 residues in the CDR3. Germline loops: CDR1 KGHSH, CDR2 LQKENI. The DNA for the CDR3 is TGTGCCAGCTCAGTCCTTTCTACTAATGAAAAACTGTTTTTT. It yields the protein CASSVLSTNEKLFF. Full variable domain (rest looked up from reference TRBV18 and TRBJ1-4): NAGVMQNPRHLVRRRGQEARLRCSPMKGHSHVYWYRQLPEEGLKFMVYLQKENIIDESGMPKERFSAEFPKEGPSILRIQQVVRGDSAAYFCASSVLSTNEKLFFGSGTQLSVL.

The V gene is TRBV7-8, the J gene TRBJ2-7; 8 bases are shared with TRBD2. V gave up 5 bases and J gave up 2 bases; unmatched junction bases: 5. Per the germline V gene, CDR1 is SGHVS and CDR2 is FQNEAQ. The CDR3 covers 14 residues. In DNA form, the CDR3 reads TGTGCCAGCAGCATTAGCGGGGTTCCCTACGAGCAGTACTTC. It is translated as CASSISGVPYEQYF.

The CDR3: CASSSLLTGTGGPTDTQYF. CDR3 nucleotides: TGTGCCAGCAGTTCTCTCCTAACCGGGACAGGGGGCCCGACAGATACGCAGTATTTT. The chain couples TRBV27 to TRBJ2-3, with 12 bases lining up with TRBD1. The CDR3 loop spans 19 amino acids. With V trimmed by 4 bases and J by 3 bases, 14 bases remained unmatched. In germline, CDR1 is MNHEY, CDR2 SMNVEV (reference sequence).

This clone has only a few counts. V usage is TRBV29-1 and J usage is TRBJ1-1; 8 bases agree with TRBD1. The CDR3 is 11 residues long. With V trimmed by 7 bases and J by 4 bases, 2 bases remained unmatched. Germline V lookup: CDR1 SQVTM, CDR2 ANQGSEA. The DNA of the CDR3 is TGCAGCGCCGACAGGGGCACTGAAGCTTTCTTT. It encodes CSADRGTEAFF.

The chain combines TRBV30 with TRBJ2-5; 13 nucleotides agree with TRBD2. CDR3 length equals 18 residues. V shed 0 bases and J 5 bases; nucleotides not matched to a gene: 12. Germline values: CDR1 GTSNPN, CDR2 SVGIG (reference sequence). The CDR3, as DNA: TGTGCCTGGAGTGTGTGGACTAGCGGGGGTCCGAAGGGGGAGACCCAGTACTTC. Translation gives CAWSVWTSGGPKGETQYF.

J is TRBJ1-1 and V is TRBV5-4; D is perhaps TRBD1 (5 bases). Trimming shortened V by 4 bases and J by 1 base, and 14 bases separated the two germline ends. The CDR3 has 15 amino acids. Germline V CDR1 and CDR2: SGHNT, YYREEE (reference sequence). CDR3 DNA sequence: TGTGCCAGCAGCCCCCTAACAGACAGGAACACTGAAGCTTTCTTT. Protein product: CASSPLTDRNTEAFF.

The chain is built from TRBV7-6 and TRBJ2-2; no reliable D call. The CDR3 runs to 18 residues. Germline lookup yields CDR1 SGHVS and CDR2 FNYEAQ. V was trimmed by 1 base and J by 1 base, leaving 16 bases between them. The CDR3 sequence: CASSLEVPVTLNTGELFF. The CDR3 DNA follows: TGTGCCAGCAGCTTAGAGGTACCGGTGACATTGAACACCGGGGAGCTGTTTTTT. Drawing the rest from reference TRBV7-6 and TRBJ2-2, the complete variable domain is GAGVSQSPRYKVTKRGQDVALRCDPISGHVSLYWYRQALGQGPEFLTYFNYEAQQDKSGLPNDRFSAERPEGSISTLTIQRTEQRDSAMYRCASSLEVPVTLNTGELFFGEGSRLTVL.